This T cell receptor beta chain was documented in a study of blood T cells in healthy people across ages. V lost 6 bases, J lost 7 bases, and 16 bases lay in between. The CDR3 is made up of 14 amino acids. Study results and caveats: CMV status of donors was not determined, possibly confounding expanded clonotype changes. A strong correlation was found between TCR beta diversity and the percentage of naive T cells. Age brought a roughly linear fall in TCR beta diversity measured per million T cells.

Next came a second PCR, run for roughly 6 to 11 cycles, which used a sample-barcoded 5' primer along with a J-beta primer mix. Per-sample output comprised a minimum of 3 million paired-end reads containing CDR3. One entry per CDR3 protein, called by TCRdb with MiXCR from the 5' RACE reads. The sample lists about 1.8 million distinct CDR3 sequences, about 50% occurring once. Notes on this clonotype: Its antigen remains unknown.

Sequencing was performed on blood. The TCR comes from a woman aged 35 to 49 in good health. The V and J genes are TRBV12-3 or TRBV12-4 and TRBJ1-5, with D perhaps TRBD1 (5 bases). The CDR3 spells CASSPPPGRQPQHF. The CDR3 DNA reads as TGTGCCAGCAGCCCACCCCCAGGGCGGCAGCCCCAGCATTTT.